The sequence of this T cell receptor (beta chain) was determined in a study of T cell responses to AZD1222 COVID-19 vaccine. The germline V gene encodes CDR1 SEHNR and CDR2 FQNEAQ (reference sequence). The length of the CDR3 is 14 residues. The J segment lost 5 bases and the V segment lost 5 bases, leaving 2 bases of the junction unmatched. Repertoires were generated with immunoSEQ multiplex PCR, while TCRdb's copy carries only in-frame clones and drops some. The sample holds some 100,000 clones, roughly 93% seen once. As concerns this clone: Its antigen is still unknown.

Study observations and caveats: Two AZD1222 doses significantly raised spike-specific TCR breadth and depth over controls.

The chain employs TRBV7-9 and TRBJ1-4; 10 nucleotides align to TRBD1. The specimen comprised peripheral blood, sampled on day 0 of AZD1222 vaccination. This TCR came from an adult in good health. CDR3 in amino acids: CASSTGQGNEKLFF. The DNA of the CDR3 is TGTGCCAGCAGCACGGGACAGGGGAATGAAAAACTGTTTTTT.